Listed below are T cell receptor beta chains from one sample, sequenced in a study of cytomegalovirus exposure and HLA in healthy donors. Sequenced by immunoSEQ multiplex PCR; TCRdb stores in-frame clones only, minus some. In all, the sample yields some 84,000 clones. What was sequenced was PBMCs. All receptors derive from a man aged 50 to 60 in good health and CMV-seronegative. Each CDR3 is given with its conserved first and last residue. The order of the fields is V gene, J gene, CDR3 protein.

v_call: TRBV29-1
j_call: TRBJ1-5
cdr3_aa: CSDHRDRENQPQHF

v_call: TRBV5-1
j_call: TRBJ2-7
cdr3_aa: CASSPRQGVSYEQYF

v_call: TRBV4-3
j_call: TRBJ1-5
cdr3_aa: CASSQGQGPGSPQHF

v_call: TRBV6-4
j_call: TRBJ2-1
cdr3_aa: CASSVGEGGPSNEQFF

v_call: TRBV19
j_call: TRBJ1-1
cdr3_aa: CASSLVSDTEAFF

v_call: TRBV2
j_call: TRBJ2-7
cdr3_aa: CASGRAGVSSEQYF

v_call: TRBV7-9
j_call: TRBJ1-2
cdr3_aa: CASSLEAGGRGYTF

v_call: TRBV11-2
j_call: TRBJ1-2
cdr3_aa: CASSLFLGRGYGYTF

v_call: TRBV5-1
j_call: TRBJ1-2
cdr3_aa: CASSLGPGRENGYTF

v_call: TRBV28
j_call: TRBJ2-7
cdr3_aa: CASIPWTGAPYEQYF

v_call: TRBV10-3
j_call: TRBJ1-2
cdr3_aa: CAISEYRGPLDYGYTF

v_call: TRBV28
j_call: TRBJ2-7
cdr3_aa: CASSFPGQGIYEQYF

v_call: TRBV25-1
j_call: TRBJ2-1
cdr3_aa: CASSDPTGTWSYNEQFF

v_call: TRBV7-2
j_call: TRBJ2-5
cdr3_aa: CASSEQVKETQYF

v_call: TRBV9
j_call: TRBJ1-1
cdr3_aa: CASSVAGQAAFF

v_call: TRBV5-1
j_call: TRBJ1-1
cdr3_aa: CASRETENTEAFF

v_call: TRBV10-3
j_call: TRBJ1-5
cdr3_aa: CAISDRTGGNQPQHF

v_call: TRBV5-6
j_call: TRBJ1-1
cdr3_aa: CASSLAGQLYTEAFF

v_call: TRBV5-4
j_call: TRBJ2-3
cdr3_aa: CASSLGLAGSDTQYF

v_call: TRBV5-3
j_call: TRBJ1-2
cdr3_aa: CARSLFGQGFGYTF

v_call: TRBV18
j_call: TRBJ2-7
cdr3_aa: CASSTSGGTPYEQYF

v_call: TRBV28
j_call: TRBJ2-3
cdr3_aa: CASSPYPGQGTDTQYF

v_call: TRBV12-5
j_call: TRBJ1-4
cdr3_aa: CASGLRTGGRGTNEKLFF

v_call: TRBV19
j_call: TRBJ1-6
cdr3_aa: CASSIGTNSPLHF

v_call: TRBV27
j_call: TRBJ2-5
cdr3_aa: CASGELGHIQETQYF

v_call: TRBV5-1
j_call: TRBJ2-1
cdr3_aa: CASSPPAGITYNEQFF

v_call: TRBV5-6
j_call: TRBJ2-7
cdr3_aa: CASSLGTGIRDF

v_call: TRBV28
j_call: TRBJ1-1
cdr3_aa: CASSLETPPEAFF

v_call: TRBV7-9
j_call: TRBJ2-5
cdr3_aa: CASSWTGLQTQYF

v_call: TRBV2
j_call: TRBJ1-2
cdr3_aa: CASSRRTGGGYTF

v_call: TRBV28
j_call: TRBJ1-1
cdr3_aa: CASSLSRDTNTEAFF

v_call: TRBV5-8
j_call: TRBJ2-7
cdr3_aa: CASTRTSGLYEQYF

v_call: TRBV5-6
j_call: TRBJ2-1
cdr3_aa: CASSPRDRDYHEQFF

v_call: TRBV28
j_call: TRBJ1-2
cdr3_aa: CASSSSGGSGGYTF

v_call: TRBV5-1
j_call: TRBJ2-7
cdr3_aa: CASSLREAAYEQYF

v_call: TRBV19
j_call: TRBJ2-1
cdr3_aa: CASIAPGGGRSYNEQFF

v_call: TRBV6-5
j_call: TRBJ1-2
cdr3_aa: CASSRGPYGYTF

v_call: TRBV19
j_call: TRBJ1-6
cdr3_aa: CASTPGLNYNSPLHF

v_call: TRBV11-2
j_call: TRBJ2-5
cdr3_aa: CASSPDREETQYF

v_call: TRBV6-5
j_call: TRBJ1-1
cdr3_aa: CASSYSTGSAEAFF

v_call: TRBV9
j_call: TRBJ1-2
cdr3_aa: CASSVGVGGSGYTF

v_call: TRBV28
j_call: TRBJ1-5
cdr3_aa: CASSPPYSNQPQHF

v_call: TRBV5-1
j_call: TRBJ1-1
cdr3_aa: CASSLAGQQNTEAFF

v_call: TRBV7-6
j_call: TRBJ2-1
cdr3_aa: CASSLGVPGGAGNEQFF

v_call: TRBV5-1
j_call: TRBJ2-7
cdr3_aa: CASTRDREQQYF

v_call: TRBV2
j_call: TRBJ2-1
cdr3_aa: CASRGLRDEQFF